Listed here are 26 T cell receptor beta chains from one sample, sequenced in a study of cytomegalovirus exposure and HLA in healthy donors. Use of 60 Vbeta and 13 Jbeta primers characterized the PCR. The data were produced by immunoSEQ multiplex PCR, yet TCRdb's version contains in-frame clones alone and is incomplete. This table holds over 200,000 clones, almost 85% found once. The sample comprised PBMCs. The receptors come from a woman in her thirties or forties in good health and CMV-seronegative.

A few counts support this clone. The genes are TRBV30 and TRBJ1-4; TRBD1 matches 7 bases. CDR3 length equals 12 residues. Losses at the gene ends were 2 bases for V and 8 bases for J; bases not matched to a gene: 2. Germline-derived CDR1 and CDR2 are GTSNPN and SVGIG (reference sequence). CDR3 protein: CAWSRQGEKLFF. For the CDR3, the DNA is TGTGCCTGGAGTCGACAGGGAGAAAAACTGTTTTTT.

The chain combines TRBV7-8 with TRBJ1-1; D perhaps matches TRBD1 (5 bases). V dropped 4 bases and J dropped 8 bases, with 14 bases sitting between them. The germline CDR1 and CDR2 sequences are SGHVS and FQNEAQ. The CDR3 runs to 13 residues. The DNA of the CDR3 is TGTGCCAGCAGCTCCAGAAATACAGGCGAAGCTTTCTTT. Its translation is CASSSRNTGEAFF.

The chain links TRBV6-5 to TRBJ1-6, with 7 bases fitting TRBD1. Per the germline V gene, CDR1 is MNHEY and CDR2 is SVGAGI. V shed 2 bases, J shed 9 bases, and the junction held 7 bases outside the gene matches. The CDR3 spans 15 residues. The CDR3 loop is CASSYLGQLGSPLHF. CDR3 nucleotides: TGTGCCAGCAGTTACCTGGGACAGCTGGGTTCACCCCTCCACTTT.

J is TRBJ2-3 and V is TRBV5-1; 7 nucleotides line up with TRBD2. The CDR3 runs 15 residues. Trimming cost V 4 bases and J 0 bases; bases outside gene matches: 5. CDR1 is SGHRS and CDR2 is YFSETQ in the germline V gene. CDR3 protein: CASSDGGISTDTQYF. For the CDR3, the DNA is TGCGCCAGCAGCGACGGGGGGATTAGCACAGATACGCAGTATTTT.

The chain recombines TRBV9 with TRBJ2-3, with unresolved D. The CDR3 covers 14 residues. V was trimmed by 2 bases and J by 1 base, leaving 8 bases between them. Germline CDR1 and CDR2: SGDLS and YYNGEE. Written as DNA, the CDR3 is TGTGCCAGCAGCGTCGGAGCGCGCACAGATACGCAGTATTTT. It specifies CASSVGARTDTQYF.

The chain is built from TRBV15 and TRBJ1-5, with D perhaps TRBD1 (5 bases). Deletions cut 1 base from V and 6 bases from J, with 13 bases between. Germline assignment: CDR1 LNHNV and CDR2 YYDKDF (reference sequence). This CDR3 region has 15 residues. The CDR3 loop is CATSRARQSPQPQHF. The CDR3 DNA reads TGTGCCACCAGCAGAGCGAGACAGTCACCTCAGCCCCAGCATTTT.

The V call is TRBV7-9, the J call TRBJ2-7; D might be TRBD1 (5 bases). V lost 5 bases to trimming and J lost 2 bases, with 19 bases between them. CDR3 length: 16 residues. Germline CDR1 reads SEHNR; CDR2 reads FQNEAQ (reference sequence). CDR3 sequence: CASSPGLGGTTYEQYF. The DNA of the CDR3 is TGTGCCAGCAGCCCAGGGTTGGGCGGAACAACCTACGAGCAGTACTTC. Supplemented by reference TRBV7-9 and TRBJ2-7, the full variable domain reads DTGVSQNPRHKITKRGQNVTFRCDPISEHNRLYWYRQTLGQGPEFLTYFQNEAQLEKSRLLSDRFSAERPKGSFSTLEIQRTEQGDSAMYLCASSPGLGGTTYEQYFGPGTRLTVT.

This chain uses TRBV2 with TRBJ2-7; D uncertain. The germline CDR1 and CDR2 sequences are SNHLY and FYNNEI. With 1 base removed from V and 0 bases from J, the gap between germline ends came to 7 bases. The CDR3 contains 14 residues. CDR3 sequence (DNA): TGTGCCAGCAGTGAAGTACACCTCTCCTACGAGCAGTACTTC. Protein product: CASSEVHLSYEQYF.

This clone was seen a single time. The rearrangement joins TRBV7-9 to TRBJ2-7; D might be TRBD2 (5 bases). Germline-derived CDR1 and CDR2 are SEHNR and FQNEAQ (reference sequence). Between the trimmed V and J ends, which lost 3 bases and 5 bases, there was a span of 11 bases. The CDR3 contains 13 residues. The CDR3 region is CASSFITGDEQYF. The CDR3 DNA is TGTGCCAGCAGCTTTATCACCGGGGACGAGCAGTACTTC.

V is TRBV5-4 and J is TRBJ2-1, with 7 bases matching TRBD1. With 4 bases clipped from V and 2 bases from J, the junction kept 12 bases outside the gene matches. CDR1 SGHNT and CDR2 YYREEE come from the germline V gene (reference sequence). The CDR3 loop spans 17 amino acids. The CDR3 here is CASSPSAGTATYNEQFF. In DNA form, the CDR3 reads TGTGCCAGCAGCCCCTCAGCCGGGACAGCGACCTACAATGAGCAGTTCTTC.

This chain uses TRBV5-1 with TRBJ1-1; no clear D gene. This CDR3 spans 14 amino acids. V was shortened by 2 bases and J by 1 base, with 9 bases between the two germline ends. Germline V gives CDR1 SGHRS, CDR2 YFSETQ. In nucleotides, the CDR3 is TGCGCCAGCAGCTTCGGGCGGGGGAACACTGAAGCTTTCTTT. Its translation is CASSFGRGNTEAFF.

The V call is TRBV14, the J call TRBJ2-1; TRBD1 aligns across 7 bases. The V gene's germline CDR1 is SGHDN and CDR2 FVKESK. CDR3 length: 18 amino acids. V was pared by 6 bases and J by 0 bases, with 14 bases of the junction left unmatched. The CDR3 DNA is TGTGCCAGCAGTACTAGACAGGGATTTTACGACTCCTACAATGAGCAGTTCTTC. Its translation is CASSTRQGFYDSYNEQFF.

V and J are TRBV7-9 and TRBJ2-1; D gene ambiguous. The V gene's germline CDR1 is SEHNR and CDR2 FQNEAQ (reference sequence). V shed 5 bases and J shed 9 bases, with 11 bases lying between them. The CDR3 is 12 residues long. The CDR3: CASSPRAGEQFF. The CDR3 nucleotides are TGTGCCAGCAGCCCCCGAGCAGGTGAGCAGTTCTTC.

The gene calls are TRBV6-5 and TRBJ1-6; 7 nucleotides match TRBD1. V was pared by 7 bases and J by 8 bases, with 2 bases of the junction left unmatched. CDR3 size: 12 residues. The germline CDR1 and CDR2 sequences are MNHEY and SVGAGI. The CDR3 loop is CASNQGDSPLHF. The CDR3 nucleotides read TGTGCCAGCAACCAGGGGGATTCACCCCTCCACTTT.

The V call is TRBV25-1, the J call TRBJ1-3; 8 nucleotides line up with TRBD1. Germline V gives CDR1 MGHDK, CDR2 SYGVNS. V lost 4 bases to trimming and J lost 7 bases; unmatched junction nucleotides: 9. The CDR3 is made up of 15 amino acids. For the CDR3, the DNA is TGTGCCAGCAGTGGAATGGACAGGGATTTCAACACCATATATTTT. It yields the protein CASSGMDRDFNTIYF.

The CDR3, as DNA: TGTGCCAGCAGTCCCCGACAGGGGAACACTGAAGCTTTCTTT. Translated, it gives CASSPRQGNTEAFF. The J gene is TRBJ1-1, the V gene TRBV6-5, with 7 bases that match TRBD1. The CDR3 sequence is 14 residues long. The junction had 4 bases not matched to a gene; V was cut back by 5 bases and J by 1 base. The germline gives CDR1 MNHEY, CDR2 SVGAGI.

This chain links TRBV29-1 with TRBJ2-5; D unresolved. The assigned J gene may be wrong: the sequence end matches TRBJ2-7 better. The V gene's germline CDR1 is SQVTM and CDR2 ANQGSEA. The CDR3 has 13 amino acids. The CDR3 sequence: CSVGRGRLYEQYF. The CDR3 DNA sequence: TGCAGCGTGGGTCGAGGTAGATTGTACGAGCAGTACTTC.

This CDR3 reads CASSLNPGKTQYF. DNA for the CDR3: TGTGCCAGCAGCTTAAATCCCGGGAAGACCCAGTACTTC. The chain has TRBV7-3 and TRBJ2-5, with TRBD2 as a possible D gene (5 bases). CDR3 length: 13 amino acids. V lost 1 base to trimming and J lost 6 bases, with 9 bases between them. Germline lookup yields CDR1 SGHTA and CDR2 FQGTGA.

CDR3 nucleotides: TGTGCCACCAGCATCGATAGCGGGGGGGCCGGCTACGAGCAGTACTTC. This sequence encodes CATSIDSGGAGYEQYF. J is TRBJ2-7 and V is TRBV15; 11 bases line up with TRBD2. V shed 4 bases and J 3 bases; nucleotides not matched to a gene: 8. Germline V gene lookup returns CDR1 LNHNV and CDR2 YYDKDF (reference sequence). The CDR3 consists of 16 residues. Supplemented by reference TRBV15 and TRBJ2-7, the full variable domain reads DAMVIQNPRYQVTQFGKPVTLSCSQTLNHNVMYWYQQKSSQAPKLLFHYYDKDFNNEADTPDNFQSRRPNTSFCFLDIRSPGLGDTAMYLCATSIDSGGAGYEQYFGPGTRLTVT.

CDR3 DNA sequence: TGTGCCAGCAGCTTAGTAGGAGGGAAGGAGGAAAAACTGTTTTTT. It translates to CASSLVGGKEEKLFF. This rearrangement joins TRBV7-6 to TRBJ1-4; D ambiguous. Looked up from germline, CDR1 is SGHVS and CDR2 is FNYEAQ. Trimming removed 1 base from V and 8 bases from J, with 14 bases in between. This CDR3 region has 15 residues.

This chain joins TRBV2 and TRBJ2-3; TRBD1 aligns across 10 bases. The CDR3 covers 18 residues. From germline, CDR1 is SNHLY and CDR2 FYNNEI. Trimming removed 5 bases from V and 2 bases from J; junction bases left unmatched: 13. CDR3 sequence: CASSPLEWGQGYTDTQYF. For the CDR3, the DNA is TGTGCCAGCAGTCCACTGGAGTGGGGACAGGGGTACACAGATACGCAGTATTTT.

The V gene is TRBV5-1, the J gene TRBJ2-7, with TRBD1 matching over 8 bases. The CDR3 extends over 12 amino acids. Germline V gives CDR1 SGHRS, CDR2 YFSETQ. J gave up 1 base and V 7 bases, and 1 base lay outside the gene matches. As DNA, the CDR3 is TGCGCCAGCGGACAGGGTTCCTACGAGCAGTACTTC. This codes for CASGQGSYEQYF.

This sequence joins TRBV5-6 and TRBJ1-6; tentative D call: TRBD1 (5 bases). This CDR3 is built from 15 residues. Germline V gives CDR1 SGHDT, CDR2 YYEEEE. Trimming took 4 bases from V and 10 from J, leaving 18 bases between them. CDR3 sequence (DNA): TGTGCCAGCAGCCCGTGGGGGGTAGGGAGATCACCCCTCCACTTT. Translating gives CASSPWGVGRSPLHF. Complete variable domain (other parts from reference TRBV5-6 and TRBJ1-6): DAGVTQSPTHLIKTRGQQVTLRCSPKSGHDTVSWYQQALGQGPQFIFQYYEEEERQRGNFPDRFSGHQFPNYSSELNVNALLLGDSALYLCASSPWGVGRSPLHFGNGTRLTVT.

The chain is built from TRBV6-6 and TRBJ2-1, with 11 bases aligning to TRBD2. CDR1 and CDR2 from the germline V gene are MNHNY and SVGAGI (reference sequence). The V and J ends lost 2 bases and 9 bases, in that order; junction bases with no gene match: 6. The CDR3 is 15 residues long. The CDR3 bases are TGTGCCAGCAGTTACCAGACTAGCGGGGTGACTGAGCAGTTCTTC. Translated, it gives CASSYQTSGVTEQFF.

This chain connects TRBV9 to TRBJ2-5; 8 bases align to TRBD1. Per germline, CDR1 SGDLS and CDR2 YYNGEE. V was pared by 0 bases and J by 3 bases, with 4 bases of the junction left unmatched. This CDR3 is 15 amino acids long. CDR3: CASSVANRGEETQYF. CDR3 coding DNA: TGTGCCAGCAGCGTAGCCAACAGGGGGGAAGAGACCCAGTACTTC.

This chain links TRBV2 with TRBJ1-4; 7 positions agree with TRBD1. Germline values: CDR1 SNHLY, CDR2 FYNNEI. The V and J ends lost 6 bases and 5 bases, in that order; junction bases with no gene match: 6. The CDR3 runs to 14 residues. The CDR3 coding sequence is TGTGCCAGCAGCTGGGACAGAGGAAATGAAAAACTGTTTTTT. It yields the protein CASSWDRGNEKLFF.